A single sample is the source of the 13 T cell receptor beta chains below, sequenced in a study of T cells in Graves' hyperthyroidism and ophthalmopathy. The TCR beta CDR3 regions underwent amplification using RNA transcripts as the source. During a first-round RT-PCR of the TCR CDR3, the HTBI primer set was used. TCRdb re-derived calls from the multiplex PCR reads in MiXCR, one entry per CDR3 protein. The sample lists roughly 570,000 distinct CDR3 sequences, 46% occurring once. Sample: peripheral blood or thyroid tissue (not recorded which). Receptor source: a woman under 30 with Graves' hyperthyroidism.

As concerns this clonotype: One base away lies a much larger clone, so this may be a sequencing read error. The rearrangement uses TRBV29-1 and TRBJ2-3, with 12 bases aligning to TRBD1. CDR1 and CDR2 (germline): SQVTM, ANQGSEA. The CDR3 runs 14 residues. The CDR3 loop reads CSVGDRGLRDMQYF. CDR3 bases: TGCAGCGTTGGGGACAGGGGGCTGAGAGATATGCAGTATTTT.

This clonotype was detected ten times or more. V is TRBV2 and J is TRBJ2-7; no definite D call. V was cut by 5 bases and J by 6 bases, with 11 bases left in between. Germline lookup yields CDR1 SNHLY and CDR2 FYNNEI. The CDR3 length is 12 residues. The CDR3, as DNA: TGTGCCAGCAGTTCAATGACGATCGAGCAGTACTTC. Its translation: CASSSMTIEQYF.

This clonotype has a count of ten or more. The rearrangement uses TRBV28 and TRBJ2-7; TRBD2 matches at 8 bases. The V and J ends lost 6 bases and 0 bases, in that order; junction bases with no gene match: 10. CDR1 MDHEN and CDR2 SYDVKM come from the germline V gene. The CDR3 spans 16 residues. The CDR3 coding sequence is TGTGCCAGCAGGGGAGTGGGGACTAGGAGCTCCTACGAGCAGTACTTC. Encoded protein: CASRGVGTRSSYEQYF. Full variable domain (missing parts from reference TRBV28 and TRBJ2-7): DVKVTQSSRYLVKRTGEKVFLECVQDMDHENMFWYRQDPGLGLRLIYFSYDVKMKEKGDIPEGYSVSREKKERFSLILESASTNQTSMYLCASRGVGTRSSYEQYFGPGTRLTVT.

Ten or more counts support this clonotype. This sequence joins TRBV20-1 and TRBJ1-1; D not certain. The CDR3 runs to 13 residues. Trimming left V 0 bases short and J 3 bases short, with 8 bases between. CDR1 and CDR2 from the germline V gene are DFQATT and SNEGSKA (reference sequence). The CDR3 is CSARDLGDTEAFF. CDR3 nucleotide sequence: TGCAGTGCTAGAGATCTCGGGGACACTGAAGCTTTCTTT.

In its sample, this clonotype was seen once. This chain links TRBV20-1 with TRBJ1-2, with unresolved D. In germline, CDR1 is DFQATT, CDR2 SNEGSKA (reference sequence). The CDR3 is 19 residues long. Trimming shortened V by 3 bases and J by 4 bases, and 30 bases separated the two germline ends. The CDR3 nucleotides read TGCAGTGCTAGTGGTTTGGTACCCGCCCTCGGGCCTGGAGGCTATGGCTACACCTTC. It translates to CSASGLVPALGPGGYGYTF.

This rearrangement joins TRBV15 to TRBJ2-1; D gene uncertain. V was clipped by 2 bases and J by 3 bases, with 8 bases between them. Germline values: CDR1 LNHNV, CDR2 YYDKDF (reference sequence). The length of the CDR3 is 14 residues. The CDR3 reads CATSRLDHYNEQFF. Written as DNA, the CDR3 is TGTGCCACCAGCAGATTGGACCACTACAATGAGCAGTTCTTC.

The CDR3 DNA follows: TGTGCCAGCAGCTTATCGACAGGGGGCTGGCAGCCCCAGCATTTT. Encoded protein: CASSLSTGGWQPQHF. This rearrangement joins TRBV7-2 to TRBJ1-5, with 10 positions matching TRBD1. The CDR3 runs to 15 residues. Germline V gene sequence: CDR1 SGHTA, CDR2 FQGNSA. V trimming: 2 bases; J trimming: 7 bases; junction bases outside the gene matches: 5.

As to this clonotype: A much larger clone lies one base from this, so it may be a read error. The chain couples TRBV6-6 to TRBJ1-1; D is unclear. The V end lost 4 bases, the J end lost 6 bases, and 12 bases lay between the germline ends. This CDR3 has 13 residues. Per germline, CDR1 MNHNY and CDR2 SVGAGI (reference sequence). The CDR3, as DNA: TGTGCCAGCAGTTCCCACATGGACGCTGAAGCTTTCTTT. Protein: CASSSHMDAEAFF.

This clonotype showed up many times. The chain couples TRBV27 to TRBJ2-5, with D unclear. This CDR3 region has 14 residues. Trimming pared 0 bases from V and 1 base from J, leaving 6 bases between. From germline, CDR1 is MNHEY and CDR2 SMNVEV (reference sequence). CDR3 sequence (DNA): TGTGCCAGCAGTTTATCCTTGACCCAAGAGACCCAGTACTTC. Encoded protein: CASSLSLTQETQYF.

This clonotype was seen ten or more times. The chain has TRBV7-2 and TRBJ2-3; no reliable D call. Germline-derived CDR1 and CDR2 are SGHTA and FQGNSA. The CDR3 covers 14 residues. Trimming shortened V by 2 bases and J by 4 bases, and 10 bases separated the two germline ends. In nucleotides, the CDR3 is TGTGCCAGCAGCTTAACAACGACGGCAGATACGCAGTATTTT. Protein product: CASSLTTTADTQYF.

This clonotype appeared many times. The chain joins TRBV2 to TRBJ1-6, with D hard to call. V dropped 1 base and J dropped 10 bases, with 5 bases sitting between them. There are 12 residues in the CDR3. Germline CDR1 is SNHLY and CDR2 is FYNNEI. The CDR3 DNA reads TGTGCCAGCAGTGAAGGTTTATCACCCCTCCACTTT. Translation: CASSEGLSPLHF. Full variable domain (remainder filled in from reference TRBV2 and TRBJ1-6): EPEVTQTPSHQVTQMGQEVILRCVPISNHLYFYWYRQILGQKVEFLVSFYNNEISEKSEIFDDQFSVERPDGSNFTLKIRSTKLEDSAMYFCASSEGLSPLHFGNGTRLTVT.

This clonotype was counted at least ten times. This rearrangement joins TRBV20-1 to TRBJ2-5; 10 bases are shared with TRBD2. The CDR3 is made up of 16 amino acids. The V and J ends lost 0 bases and 2 bases, in that order; junction bases with no gene match: 6. From germline, CDR1 is DFQATT and CDR2 SNEGSKA (reference sequence). This CDR3 reads CSARDRLAGGQETQYF. CDR3 sequence (DNA): TGCAGTGCTAGAGATCGTTTAGCGGGAGGTCAAGAGACCCAGTACTTC.

In this sample, this clonotype turned up a few times. The chain recombines TRBV29-1 with TRBJ2-1; a weak D match, TRBD2 (5 bases). Germline V gives CDR1 SQVTM, CDR2 ANQGSEA. CDR3 length: 13 amino acids. Trimming pared 3 bases from V and 8 bases from J, leaving 14 bases between. CDR3 amino acids: CSVDGETDYEQFF. CDR3 DNA sequence: TGCAGCGTTGATGGGGAGACGGATTATGAGCAGTTCTTC.